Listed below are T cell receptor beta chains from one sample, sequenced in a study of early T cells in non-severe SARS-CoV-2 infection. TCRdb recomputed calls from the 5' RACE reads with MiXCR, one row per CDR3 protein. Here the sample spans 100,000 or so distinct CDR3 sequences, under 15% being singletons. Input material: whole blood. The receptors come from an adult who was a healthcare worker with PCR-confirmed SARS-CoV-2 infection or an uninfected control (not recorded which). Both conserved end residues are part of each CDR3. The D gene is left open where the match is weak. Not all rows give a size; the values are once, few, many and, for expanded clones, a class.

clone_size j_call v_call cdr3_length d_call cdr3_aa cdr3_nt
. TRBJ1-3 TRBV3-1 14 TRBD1 CASSQGQGAYTIYF TGTGCCAGCAGCCAAGGACAGGGGGCTTACACCATATATTTT
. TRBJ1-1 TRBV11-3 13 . CASSTTGNTEAFF TGTGCCAGCAGCACCACAGGGAACACTGAAGCTTTCTTT
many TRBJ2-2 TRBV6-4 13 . CASSEKDTGELFF TGTGCCAGCAGTGAAAAGGACACCGGGGAGCTGTTTTTT
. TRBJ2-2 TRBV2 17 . CASRDQRAKSSTGELFF TGTGCCAGCCGGGACCAGCGGGCTAAATCGAGCACCGGGGAGCTGTTTTTT
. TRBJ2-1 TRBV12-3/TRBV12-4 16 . CASSLMSYMLYNEQFF TGTGCCAGCAGCCTTATGAGCTACATGCTGTACAATGAGCAGTTCTTC
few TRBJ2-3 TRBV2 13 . CASSEASGDTQYF TGTGCCAGCAGTGAAGCTAGCGGAGATACGCAGTATTTT
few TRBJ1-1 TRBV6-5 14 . CASSYGQGITEAFF TGTGCCAGCAGTTACGGCCAGGGGATCACTGAAGCTTTCTTT
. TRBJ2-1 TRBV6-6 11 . CASSYSREQFF TGTGCCAGCAGTTACTCAAGGGAGCAGTTCTTC
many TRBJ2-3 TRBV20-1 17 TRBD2 CSGTATSGRASMDTQYF TGCAGTGGTACCGCGACTAGCGGGAGGGCCTCTATGGATACGCAGTATTTT
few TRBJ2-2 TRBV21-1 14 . CARRLVPNTGELFF TGTGCCAGACGATTGGTCCCGAACACCGGGGAGCTGTTTTTT
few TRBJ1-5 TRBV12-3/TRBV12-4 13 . CASSIQIHQPQHF TGTGCCAGCAGCATCCAGATACATCAGCCCCAGCATTTT
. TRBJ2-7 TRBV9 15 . CASSPSGSSSYEQYF TGTGCCAGCAGCCCAAGCGGGTCGAGCTCCTACGAGCAGTACTTC
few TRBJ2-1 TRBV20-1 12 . CSASGNSNEQFF TGCAGTGCTAGCGGGAATAGCAATGAGCAGTTCTTC
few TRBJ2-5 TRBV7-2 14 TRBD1 CASSPQGAQETQYF TGTGCCAGCAGTCCGCAGGGGGCTCAAGAGACCCAGTACTTC
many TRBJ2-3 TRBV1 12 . CTSSQAWGTQYF TGCACCAGCAGCCAAGCCTGGGGTACGCAGTATTTT
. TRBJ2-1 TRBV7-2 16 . CASSLHLANSYNEQFF TGTGCCAGCAGCCTACACCTAGCGAACTCCTACAATGAGCAGTTCTTC
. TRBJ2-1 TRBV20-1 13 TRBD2 CSAGLAGVWEQFF TGCAGTGCCGGACTAGCGGGAGTCTGGGAGCAGTTCTTC
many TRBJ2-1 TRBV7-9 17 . CASSSFIGTYSYNEQFF TGTGCCAGCAGCTCATTTATCGGGACTTATTCCTACAATGAGCAGTTCTTC
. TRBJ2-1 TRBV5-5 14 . CASSLEAEGAGQFF TGTGCCAGCAGCTTGGAGGCGGAAGGGGCAGGGCAGTTCTTC
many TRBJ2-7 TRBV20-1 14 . CSANLGYPTYEQYF TGCAGTGCTAACCTGGGATACCCCACCTACGAGCAGTACTTC
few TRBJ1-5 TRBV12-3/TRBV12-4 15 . CASKKSAARNQPQHF TGTGCCAGCAAGAAATCAGCCGCCCGCAATCAGCCCCAGCATTTT
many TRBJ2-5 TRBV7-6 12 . CASSLAGETQYF TGTGCCAGCAGCTTAGCGGGAGAGACCCAGTACTTC
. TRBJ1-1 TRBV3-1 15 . CASSQTVHRNTEAFF TGTGCCAGCAGCCAAACAGTGCACAGGAACACTGAAGCTTTCTTT
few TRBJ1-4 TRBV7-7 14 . CASSLSVNNEKLFF TGTGCCAGCAGCTTATCGGTGAATAATGAAAAACTGTTTTTT
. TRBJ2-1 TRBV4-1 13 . CASSQALSGPRFF TGCGCCAGCAGCCAAGCCCTCAGCGGGCCTCGGTTCTTC
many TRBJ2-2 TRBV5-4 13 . CASSLRTTGELFF TGTGCCAGCAGCTTGCGGACGACCGGGGAGCTGTTTTTT
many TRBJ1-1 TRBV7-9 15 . CASSLDSGANTEAFF TGTGCCAGCAGCTTAGATTCAGGGGCGAACACTGAAGCTTTCTTT
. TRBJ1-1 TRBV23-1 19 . CASSQKERRHLGINTEAFF TGCGCCAGCAGTCAAAAGGAACGGCGACACTTGGGGATCAACACTGAAGCTTTCTTT